A few counts support the clone carrying this T cell receptor beta chain. The antigen remains unidentified. Unique molecular identifiers were built into the TCRbeta library. Each CDR3 protein gets one entry after TCRdb re-called the PCR reads with MiXCR. This sample carries roughly 340,000 distinct CDR3 sequences, 16% of them seen once, and the ten largest clones take 35% to 50%. These data belong to a study of T-cell reconstitution after alpha-beta-depleted transplantation in children. Study-level findings and limits: Some patients owed their high day-60 TCRbeta diversity to surviving recipient T cells and thymic progenitors. At one year after transplant, newly produced T cells mostly accounted for T-cell counts and diversity. Two months or so post-transplant, alpha-beta T cells reportedly derived from several hundred expanded graft clones.

Trimming cost V 0 bases and J 15 bases; bases outside gene matches: 14. The germline gives CDR1 SNHLY, CDR2 FYNNEI. This CDR3 is 16 amino acids long. The starting material was PBMCs, mostly from graft donor cells, obtained 360 days after TCRalphabeta/CD19-depleted stem cell transplant. The chain has TRBV2 and TRBJ2-1; 10 bases line up with TRBD2. The clonotype originates from a male patient aged 2 to 9 who had a stem cell transplant for acute lymphoblastic leukemia, so the T cells may come from the graft donor. CDR3 loop: CASSEAGPSGSLVLFF. DNA for the CDR3: TGTGCCAGCAGTGAAGCTGGGCCTAGCGGGAGTTTGGTGTTGTTCTTC.